The 3 T cell receptor beta chains in this list originate from one sample, sequenced in a study of technical replicates of blood from several donors. Repertoires were generated with immunoSEQ multiplex PCR, while TCRdb's copy carries only in-frame clones and drops some. Of 70,000 to 90,000 clones in the sample, approximately 94% were seen once. Sequencing was done on a sample of T cells isolated from PBMCs. These receptors originate from a human donor in good health.

The chain couples TRBV5-1 to TRBJ2-7, with 8 bases matching TRBD2. The trim removed 2 bases at V and 6 bases at J, leaving 16 bases unmatched. The CDR3 has 17 amino acids. The V gene's germline CDR1 is SGHRS and CDR2 YFSETQ. The CDR3 DNA follows: TGCGCCAGCAGCTTAGGGCCGTGGGCGGGAGGCCGTCCCGAGCAGTACTTC. This codes for CASSLGPWAGGRPEQYF.

V usage is TRBV30 and J usage is TRBJ1-2; a possible D gene is TRBD1 (5 bases). The V and J ends lost 3 bases and 5 bases respectively, with 7 bases between them. Germline lookup yields CDR1 GTSNPN and CDR2 SVGIG (reference sequence). This CDR3 contains 11 residues. CDR3 nucleotides: TGTGCCTGGAGGGGGGGTTATGGCTACACCTTC. The encoded protein is CAWRGGYGYTF.

The CDR3 bases are TGCGCCAGCAGCCTGCTACCCGGGGGATATAGCAATCAGCCCCAGCATTTT. The encoded protein is CASSLLPGGYSNQPQHF. The chain joins TRBV4-1 to TRBJ1-5; D might be TRBD1 (5 bases). Looked up from germline, CDR1 is MGHRA and CDR2 is YSYEKL. V gave up 4 bases and J gave up 0 bases, with 16 bases separating them. The CDR3 length is 17 residues.